The TCR beta chain described here comes from a study of control samples from healthy donors and cancer patients. Assay: immunoSEQ multiplex PCR; the TCRdb copy retains only in-frame clones and omits some. The sample carries about 120,000 clones, around 94% recorded once. Germline V gene lookup returns CDR1 SGHDN and CDR2 FVKESK. This CDR3 is 13 amino acids long. Trimming removed 4 bases at V and 4 bases at J, with 10 bases between. The TCR was taken from a man older than 75 with head and neck cancer. Sequenced: PBMCs. The J gene is TRBJ2-5, the V gene TRBV14; unclear D gene. This chain's CDR3 is CASSLVPIETQYF. The CDR3 DNA sequence: TGTGCCAGCAGCCTCGTCCCGATAGAGACCCAGTACTTC.